One sample yielded the 28 T cell receptor beta chains listed below, sequenced in a study of T cell changes during pregnancy in multiple sclerosis. TCRdb's copy holds only in-frame clones and misses some; the assay was immunoSEQ multiplex PCR. Of 26,000 or so clones listed, about 88% were seen once; the top ten hold 8.3%. The input for sequencing was CD8+ T cells from peripheral blood mononuclear cells, taken in the second trimester of pregnancy. These receptors were taken from a female donor with multiple sclerosis, enrolled in a pregnancy study.

Notes on this clone: One junction end does not reproduce the germline sequence, and a read error may be involved. This sequence joins TRBV7-7 and TRBJ2-3; TRBD1 matches at 10 bases. The germline CDR1 and CDR2 sequences are SSHAT and FNYEAQ (reference sequence). The CDR3 is 16 amino acids. This CDR3 reads CASSLAGTGALNTQYF. In DNA form, the CDR3 reads TGTGCTAGCAGCTTAGCCGGGACAGGGGCTCTAAATACGCAGTATTTT.

The chain carries TRBV7-9 and TRBJ2-7; weak D call: TRBD2 (6 bases). V dropped 1 base and J dropped 2 bases, with 15 bases sitting between them. Germline V lookup: CDR1 SEHNR, CDR2 FQNEAQ (reference sequence). The CDR3 runs 16 residues. The CDR3 protein is CASSLGARERPYEQYF. CDR3 sequence (DNA): TGTGCCAGCAGCTTAGGAGCCCGGGAGCGGCCCTACGAGCAGTACTTC. Filled out from reference TRBV7-9 and TRBJ2-7, the complete variable domain reads DTGVSQNPRHKITKRGQNVTFRCDPISEHNRLYWYRQTLGQGPEFLTYFQNEAQLEKSRLLSDRFSAERPKGSFSTLEIQRTEQGDSAMYLCASSLGARERPYEQYFGPGTRLTVT.

This clone was counted a few times. This chain links TRBV4-3 with TRBJ2-1; 8 bases are shared with TRBD1. The junction had 7 bases not matched to a gene; V was cut back by 0 bases and J by 6 bases. CDR3 length equals 16 residues. Germline V gene sequence: CDR1 LGHNA, CDR2 YSLEER. The CDR3 loop reads CASSQDVAGGFNEQFF. The CDR3 region has the DNA TGCGCCAGCAGCCAAGATGTCGCAGGGGGCTTCAATGAGCAGTTCTTC.

J is TRBJ1-1 and V is TRBV2; D call uncertain. The germline V gene has CDR1 SNHLY and CDR2 FYNNEI. V gave up 7 bases and J gave up 11 bases, with 17 bases separating them. The CDR3 is 12 residues long. The DNA for the CDR3 is TGTGCCAGCACGTTAATACCCGGGGAGGCTTTCTTT. This codes for CASTLIPGEAFF.

The V gene is TRBV19, the J gene TRBJ2-1; TRBD2 is a possible D gene (5 bases). CDR3 size: 13 residues. CDR1 and CDR2 (germline): LNHDA, SQIVND (reference sequence). Between the trimmed V and J ends, which lost 3 bases and 5 bases, there was a span of 8 bases. CDR3 sequence: CASSIVGDNEQFF. Here the CDR3 DNA reads TGTGCCAGTAGTATCGTCGGGGACAATGAGCAGTTCTTC.

The chain carries TRBV5-6 and TRBJ2-3; D remains unclear. Germline V gene lookup returns CDR1 SGHDT and CDR2 YYEEEE. V was shortened by 2 bases and J by 2 bases, with 12 bases between the two germline ends. This CDR3 region has 15 residues. The CDR3 sequence is CASSFDARYTDTQYF. CDR3 coding DNA: TGTGCCAGCAGCTTTGATGCCAGATACACAGATACGCAGTATTTT.

This sequence joins TRBV6-5 and TRBJ1-1, with no clear D. The CDR3 runs 12 residues. Trimming pared 8 bases from V and 1 base from J, leaving 8 bases between. Germline CDR1 MNHEY, CDR2 SVGAGI. This CDR3 reads CASRRGNTEAFF. In DNA form, the CDR3 reads TGTGCCAGCCGCCGAGGGAACACTGAAGCTTTCTTT.

Here the CDR3 DNA reads TGTGCCAGCAGTGAAGGGCCAGGGGGAATAGATACGCAGTATTTT. Protein sequence: CASSEGPGGIDTQYF. This chain joins TRBV6-1 and TRBJ2-3, with 7 bases that match TRBD1. The junction had 6 bases not matched to a gene; V was cut back by 1 base and J by 5 bases. Germline loops: CDR1 MNHNS, CDR2 SASEGT. This CDR3 has 15 residues.

The rearrangement links TRBV19 to TRBJ1-1; D ambiguous. The germline V gene has CDR1 LNHDA and CDR2 SQIVND (reference sequence). This CDR3 region has 14 residues. Trimming took off 5 bases at V and 1 base at J, with 11 bases between the two ends. The chain's CDR3 is CASSLEGSNTEAFF. CDR3 coding DNA: TGTGCCAGTAGTCTGGAGGGATCGAACACTGAAGCTTTCTTT.

This clone showed up just once. This rearrangement joins TRBV19 to TRBJ1-1; 9 nucleotides line up with TRBD1. This CDR3 comprises 14 residues. CDR1 is LNHDA and CDR2 is SQIVND in the germline V gene (reference sequence). Trimming removed 5 bases from V and 1 base from J; junction bases left unmatched: 2. DNA for the CDR3: TGTGCCAGTAGTGACAGGGGGGGGAACACTGAAGCTTTCTTT. Translation gives CASSDRGGNTEAFF.

The J gene is TRBJ2-1, the V gene TRBV7-3, with D perhaps matching TRBD2 (5 bases). Between the trimmed V and J ends, which lost 5 bases and 0 bases, there was a span of 11 bases. The CDR3 sequence is 15 residues long. The germline CDR1 and CDR2 sequences are SGHTA and FQGTGA. CDR3 nucleotides: TGTGCCAGCAGCAAAGAGGGCGGCTCCTACAATGAGCAGTTCTTC. It translates to CASSKEGGSYNEQFF.

V gene TRBV30 combines with J gene TRBJ1-6; the match to TRBD1 covers 9 bases. V lost 2 bases and J lost 10; bases outside the gene matches: 3. This CDR3 has 13 amino acids. Germline V lookup: CDR1 GTSNPN, CDR2 SVGIG (reference sequence). The CDR3 here is CAWSNTGGSPLHF. DNA for the CDR3: TGTGCCTGGAGTAATACAGGGGGCTCACCCCTCCACTTT.

This chain joins TRBV27 and TRBJ1-6; 7 bases line up with TRBD1. Trimming took 7 bases from V and 7 from J; bases not matched to a gene: 10. The germline CDR1 and CDR2 sequences are MNHEY and SMNVEV (reference sequence). The CDR3 loop spans 15 amino acids. CDR3 in amino acids: CASKLGGLGNSPLHF. CDR3 sequence (DNA): TGTGCCAGCAAACTAGGGGGCTTAGGGAATTCACCCCTCCACTTT.

The rearrangement joins TRBV29-1 to TRBJ1-2; the D is unclear. The CDR3 extends over 14 amino acids. Deletions cut 0 bases from V and 4 bases from J, with 12 bases between. The germline CDR1 and CDR2 sequences are SQVTM and ANQGSEA. The CDR3, as DNA: TGCAGCGTTGAAGATACGGTCCCCGGCTATGGCTACACCTTC. Its protein product is CSVEDTVPGYGYTF.

The genes are TRBV7-8 and TRBJ1-1; D perhaps matches TRBD1 (6 bases). Trimming cost V 5 bases and J 1 base, with 14 bases left between them. Looked up from germline, CDR1 is SGHVS and CDR2 is FQNEAQ. This CDR3 has 15 amino acids. CDR3 sequence reads: CASSGGREGNTEAFF. In DNA form, the CDR3 reads TGTGCCAGCAGCGGGGGCAGGGAGGGGAACACTGAAGCTTTCTTT. Using reference TRBV7-8 and TRBJ1-1 for the parts outside the CDR3, the full variable domain is GAGVSQSPRYKVAKRGQDVALRCDPISGHVSLFWYQQALGQGPEFLTYFQNEAQLDKSGLPSDRFFAERPEGSVSTLKIQRTQQEDSAVYLCASSGGREGNTEAFFGQGTRLTVV.

CDR3 DNA sequence: TGTGCCAGCAGCTTAGAGCTGAATACCTACGAGCAGTACTTC. Translation: CASSLELNTYEQYF. The chain uses TRBV7-8 and TRBJ2-7; D is unresolved. Germline CDR1 SGHVS, CDR2 FQNEAQ. Trimming pared 1 base from V and 2 bases from J, leaving 9 bases between. The CDR3 has 14 residues. The full variable domain, with the rest looked up from reference TRBV7-8 and TRBJ2-7, is GAGVSQSPRYKVAKRGQDVALRCDPISGHVSLFWYQQALGQGPEFLTYFQNEAQLDKSGLPSDRFFAERPEGSVSTLKIQRTQQEDSAVYLCASSLELNTYEQYFGPGTRLTVT.

This chain joins TRBV4-3 and TRBJ2-7; TRBD1 might be the D (5 bases). The CDR3 totals 17 residues. V was pared by 3 bases and J by 3 bases, with 21 bases between. Germline CDR1 LGHNA, CDR2 YSLEER. The CDR3 nucleotides are TGCGCCAGCAGCCATCTTGGGCCGACAGACCCTCACTACGAGCAGTACTTC. Amino acid sequence: CASSHLGPTDPHYEQYF.

The rearrangement uses TRBV4-1 and TRBJ1-1, with 7 bases that match TRBD1. The V gene end was trimmed by 4 bases and the J gene end by 4 bases; junction bases not matched to a gene: 9. The germline V gene has CDR1 MGHRA and CDR2 YSYEKL. This CDR3 comprises 15 residues. CDR3 loop: CASSPWTGLGTEAFF. CDR3 coding DNA: TGCGCCAGCAGCCCTTGGACAGGTTTGGGCACTGAAGCTTTCTTT.

The gene calls are TRBV6-4 and TRBJ2-1; TRBD2 aligns across 9 bases. With 0 bases clipped from V and 7 bases from J, the junction kept 10 bases outside the gene matches. Germline-derived CDR1 and CDR2 are MRHNA and SNTAGT. There are 17 residues in the CDR3. The CDR3 DNA sequence: TGTGCCAGCAGTGACTCCGCGGGGGGGGGAGGCGGGAATGAGCAGTTCTTC. This encodes CASSDSAGGGGGNEQFF.

The chain combines TRBV6-5 with TRBJ2-6; D is perhaps TRBD1 (5 bases). Germline CDR1 is MNHEY and CDR2 is SVGAGI. There are 15 residues in the CDR3. V was pared by 5 bases and J by 2 bases, with 10 bases between. The CDR3 spells CASSPRVTGANVLTF. In nucleotides, the CDR3 is TGTGCCAGCAGTCCCAGGGTAACTGGGGCCAACGTCCTGACTTTC.

The chain links TRBV9 to TRBJ2-1; 12 nucleotides match TRBD2. The V segment lost 3 bases and the J segment 9 bases; nucleotides outside the gene matches: 4. Looked up from germline, CDR1 is SGDLS and CDR2 is YYNGEE. CDR3 length: 14 residues. The CDR3 is CASSASGGAIEQFF. CDR3 coding DNA: TGTGCCAGCAGCGCTAGCGGGGGGGCTATTGAGCAGTTCTTC.

The chain combines TRBV28 with TRBJ1-2; 7 positions match TRBD1. The CDR3 sequence is 13 residues long. Germline V gives CDR1 MDHEN, CDR2 SYDVKM. The ends lost 4 bases at V and 4 bases at J; junction bases unmatched: 3. CDR3 loop: CASSSDRAYGYTF. The CDR3 nucleotides read TGTGCCAGCAGTTCAGACAGGGCCTATGGCTACACCTTC.

This clone ranks as medium-sized. The gene calls are TRBV4-2 and TRBJ2-3, with D possibly being TRBD1 (6 bases). Looked up from germline, CDR1 is LGHNA and CDR2 is YNFKEQ. V lost 1 base and J 2 bases, leaving 10 bases between the germline ends. CDR3 length equals 15 residues. DNA of the CDR3: TGTGCCAGCAGCCAAGTTTGGGGGCACACAGATACGCAGTATTTT. Amino acid sequence: CASSQVWGHTDTQYF.

The table lists this clone with a few counts. This sequence joins TRBV6-1 and TRBJ1-2, with TRBD1 matching over 9 bases. J gave up 2 bases and V 3 bases, and 7 bases lay outside the gene matches. This CDR3 contains 16 residues. Germline V CDR1 and CDR2: MNHNS, SASEGT. The CDR3 region is CASSEVPGQGNYGYTF. The CDR3 DNA follows: TGTGCCAGCAGTGAGGTCCCGGGACAGGGCAACTATGGCTACACCTTC.

This sequence joins TRBV28 and TRBJ2-7; a possible D gene is TRBD2 (5 bases). CDR3 length equals 14 residues. V gave up 5 bases and J gave up 2 bases, with 13 bases separating them. From germline, CDR1 is MDHEN and CDR2 SYDVKM. CDR3 sequence reads: CASSRAGGTYEQYF. The CDR3 bases are TGTGCCAGCAGTCGTGCGGGCGGTACCTACGAGCAGTACTTC. The whole variable domain, filled in from reference TRBV28 and TRBJ2-7, reads DVKVTQSSRYLVKRTGEKVFLECVQDMDHENMFWYRQDPGLGLRLIYFSYDVKMKEKGDIPEGYSVSREKKERFSLILESASTNQTSMYLCASSRAGGTYEQYFGPGTRLTVT.

In its sample, this clone was seen once. This chain joins TRBV13 and TRBJ2-5; TRBD1 agrees at 9 bases. The CDR3 is made up of 14 amino acids. Losses at the gene ends were 4 bases for V and 1 base for J; bases not matched to a gene: 1. Germline V CDR1 and CDR2: PRHDT, FYEKMQ (reference sequence). The CDR3 nucleotides are TGTGCCAGCAGCTCGACAGGGGGCCAAGAGACCCAGTACTTC. Its protein is CASSSTGGQETQYF.

The V gene is TRBV29-1, the J gene TRBJ1-2; D is unclear. Trimming took 0 bases from V and 6 from J, leaving 2 bases between them. There are 10 residues in the CDR3. In germline, CDR1 is SQVTM, CDR2 ANQGSEA. This CDR3 is CSVEDNGYTF. CDR3 in DNA: TGCAGCGTTGAAGACAATGGCTACACCTTC. The entire variable domain, with the rest obtained from reference TRBV29-1 and TRBJ1-2, is as follows: SAVISQKPSRDICQRGTSLTIQCQVDSQVTMMFWYRQQPGQSLTLIATANQGSEATYESGFVIDKFPISRPNLTFSTLTVSNMSPEDSSIYLCSVEDNGYTFGSGTRLTVV.

The chain employs TRBV1 and TRBJ1-5; the table's D call, TRBD1, has no DNA check behind it. TRBV1 corresponds to a pseudogene. The CDR3 is 15 amino acids. As DNA, the CDR3 is TGCACCAGCAGCCATCAGGGGGTAGGTAATCAGCCCCAGCATTTT. Its protein is CTSSHQGVGNQPQHF.